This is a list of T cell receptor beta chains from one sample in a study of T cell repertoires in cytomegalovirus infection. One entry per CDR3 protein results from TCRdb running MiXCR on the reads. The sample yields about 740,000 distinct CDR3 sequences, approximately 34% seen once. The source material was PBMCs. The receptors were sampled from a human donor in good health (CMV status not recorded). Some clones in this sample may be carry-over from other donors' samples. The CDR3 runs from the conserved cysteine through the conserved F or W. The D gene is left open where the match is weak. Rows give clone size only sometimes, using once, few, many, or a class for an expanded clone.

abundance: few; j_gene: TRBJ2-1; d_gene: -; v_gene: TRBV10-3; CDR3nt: TGTGCCATCAGTGAGTCCGGAGGGAATGAGCAGTTCTTC; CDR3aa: CAISESGGNEQFF
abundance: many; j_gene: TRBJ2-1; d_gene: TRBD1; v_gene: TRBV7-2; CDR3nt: TGTGCCAGCAGCCCGGCCGGGACAGGAACGTACAATGAGCAGTTCTTC; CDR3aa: CASSPAGTGTYNEQFF
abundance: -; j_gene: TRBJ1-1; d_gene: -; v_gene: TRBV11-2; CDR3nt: TGTGCCAGCAGCTTTGAGGCAACTGAAGCTTTCTTT; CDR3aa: CASSFEATEAFF
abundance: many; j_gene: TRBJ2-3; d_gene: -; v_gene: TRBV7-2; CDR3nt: TGTGCCAGCAGCCCGAGGGTGGCAGATACGCAGTATTTT; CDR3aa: CASSPRVADTQYF
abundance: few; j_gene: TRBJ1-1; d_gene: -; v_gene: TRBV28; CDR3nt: TGTGCCAGCAGTTTAGGAAGGCCCCACAGGGATTATAACTTT; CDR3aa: CASSLGRPHRDYNF
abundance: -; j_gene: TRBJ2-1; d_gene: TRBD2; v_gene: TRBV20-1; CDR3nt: TGCAGTGCTAGAGATATCCGGAGCGGGAGGGCCTCGTCCTACAATGAGCAGTTCTTC; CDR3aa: CSARDIRSGRASSYNEQFF
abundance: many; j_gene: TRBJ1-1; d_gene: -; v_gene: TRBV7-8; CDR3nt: TGTGCCAGCAGAAAATGGGCAGGGACCATCAACACTGAAGCTTTCTTT; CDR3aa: CASRKWAGTINTEAFF
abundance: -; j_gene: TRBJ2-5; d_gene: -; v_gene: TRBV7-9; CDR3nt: TGTGCCAGCAGCTTAGTGGCTGGGGCAGGGACCCAGTACTTC; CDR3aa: CASSLVAGAGTQYF
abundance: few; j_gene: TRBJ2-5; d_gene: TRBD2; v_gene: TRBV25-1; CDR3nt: TGTGCCAGCAGTGACCCAGGACAGGGTCCGGGACTAGCGGGAGCGAAGACCCAGTACTTC; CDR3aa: CASSDPGQGPGLAGAKTQYF
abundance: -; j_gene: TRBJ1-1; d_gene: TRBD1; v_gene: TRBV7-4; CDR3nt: TGTGCCAGCAGATCTACAGGGGGCACTGAAGCTTTCTTT; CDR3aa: CASRSTGGTEAFF
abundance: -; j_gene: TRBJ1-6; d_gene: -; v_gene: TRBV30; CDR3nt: TGTGCCTGGAGCCGACAGGAAAATTCACCCCTCCACTTT; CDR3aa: CAWSRQENSPLHF
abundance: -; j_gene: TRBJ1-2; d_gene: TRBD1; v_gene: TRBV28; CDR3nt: TGTGCCAGCAGTCCCCGACAGGGACCTAACTATGGCTACACCTTC; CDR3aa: CASSPRQGPNYGYTF
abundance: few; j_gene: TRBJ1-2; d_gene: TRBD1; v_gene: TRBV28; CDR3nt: TGTGCCAGCAGTTTATTTTCCGCAGGGGGCCACTATGGCTACACCTTC; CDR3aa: CASSLFSAGGHYGYTF
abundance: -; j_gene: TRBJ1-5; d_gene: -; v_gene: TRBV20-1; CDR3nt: TGCAGTGCTAGAGATGGCAGGGGCGGTCAGCCCCAGCATTTT; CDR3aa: CSARDGRGGQPQHF
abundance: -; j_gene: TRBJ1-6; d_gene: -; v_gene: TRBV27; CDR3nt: TGTGCCAGCAGTTTAAGGGGCCAGGGCTTCTCGAATTCACCCCTCCACTTT; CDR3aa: CASSLRGQGFSNSPLHF
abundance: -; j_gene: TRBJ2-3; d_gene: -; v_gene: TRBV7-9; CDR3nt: TGTGCCAGCAGTCCCAACGGGGGCACAGATACGCAGTATTTT; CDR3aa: CASSPNGGTDTQYF
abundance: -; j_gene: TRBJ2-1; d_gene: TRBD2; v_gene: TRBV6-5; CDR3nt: TGTGCCAGCAGTTACGCTACTAGCGGGGGGGCCTTTGAGCAGTTCTTC; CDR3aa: CASSYATSGGAFEQFF
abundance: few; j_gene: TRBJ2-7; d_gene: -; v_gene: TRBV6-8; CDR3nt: TGTGCCAGCAGTTACCGGGGGACCCCCGGAGGGGAGCAGTACTTC; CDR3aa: CASSYRGTPGGEQYF
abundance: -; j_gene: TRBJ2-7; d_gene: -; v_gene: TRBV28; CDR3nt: TGTGCCAGCAGTTTATGGGGCGCCGAGCAGTACTTC; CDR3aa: CASSLWGAEQYF
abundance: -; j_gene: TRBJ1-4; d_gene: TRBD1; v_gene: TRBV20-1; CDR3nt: TGCAGTGCTAGAGATCGGGACAGGGCACTACATAATGAAAAACTGTTTTTT; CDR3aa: CSARDRDRALHNEKLFF
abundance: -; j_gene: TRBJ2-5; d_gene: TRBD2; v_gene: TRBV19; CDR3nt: TGTGCCAGTAGTACTAGCGGGGGGACAGAGACCCAGTACTTC; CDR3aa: CASSTSGGTETQYF
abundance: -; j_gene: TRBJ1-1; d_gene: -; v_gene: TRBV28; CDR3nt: TGTGCCAGCCGAAATGGGGGACCGAACACTGAAGCTTTCTTT; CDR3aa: CASRNGGPNTEAFF
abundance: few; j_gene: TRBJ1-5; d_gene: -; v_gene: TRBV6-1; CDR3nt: TGTGCCAGCAGTGAATTCGGACCAGATAGCAATCAGCCCCAGCATTTT; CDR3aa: CASSEFGPDSNQPQHF
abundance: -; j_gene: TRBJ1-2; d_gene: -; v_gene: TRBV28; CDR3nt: TGTGCCAGCAGTTTATACAGAACAGGGAACTATGGCTACACCTTC; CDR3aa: CASSLYRTGNYGYTF
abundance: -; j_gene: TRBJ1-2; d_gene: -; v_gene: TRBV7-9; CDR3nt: TGTGCCAGCAGCTTCGTCGCGCCTCAAGGCTACACCTTC; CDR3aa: CASSFVAPQGYTF
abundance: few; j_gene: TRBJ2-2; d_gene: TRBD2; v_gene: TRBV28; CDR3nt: TGTGGAGCGGGGTACACCGGGGAGCTGTTTTTT; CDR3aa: CGAGYTGELFF
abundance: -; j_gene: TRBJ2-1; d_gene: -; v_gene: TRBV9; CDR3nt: TGTGCCAGCAGCCTAGGACAAGGAATAGCCGGTAACCCCTACAATGAGCAGTTCTTC; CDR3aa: CASSLGQGIAGNPYNEQFF
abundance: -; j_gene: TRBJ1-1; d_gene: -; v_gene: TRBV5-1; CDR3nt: TGCGCCAGCAGCTTCGGAGGCGCCTCCAACACTGAAGCTTTCTTT; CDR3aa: CASSFGGASNTEAFF
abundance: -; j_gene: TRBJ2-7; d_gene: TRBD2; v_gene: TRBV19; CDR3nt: TGTGCCAGTACCTATGGACTAGCTGGGTCCTACGAGCAGTACTTC; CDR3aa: CASTYGLAGSYEQYF
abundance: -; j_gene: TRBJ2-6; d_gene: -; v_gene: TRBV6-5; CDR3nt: TGTGCCAGCAGTTACTACTCTTCCGGGACACGCACCTCTGGGGCCAACGGCCTGACTTTC; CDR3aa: CASSYYSSGTRTSGANGLTF
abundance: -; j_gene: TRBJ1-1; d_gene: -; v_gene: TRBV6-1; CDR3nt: TGTGCCAGCATGCAACAGTGGATGAACACTGAAGCTTTCTTT; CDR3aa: CASMQQWMNTEAFF
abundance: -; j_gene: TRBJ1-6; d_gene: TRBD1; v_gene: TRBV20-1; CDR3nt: TGCAGTGCTGGGCGGTGGACAGGGAAAAATAATTCACCCCTCCACTTT; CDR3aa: CSAGRWTGKNNSPLHF
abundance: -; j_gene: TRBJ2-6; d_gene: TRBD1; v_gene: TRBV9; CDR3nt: TGTGCCAGCAGCGTACCCAAACAGGGGGCGCAGGGGGCCAACGTCCTGACTTTC; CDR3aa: CASSVPKQGAQGANVLTF
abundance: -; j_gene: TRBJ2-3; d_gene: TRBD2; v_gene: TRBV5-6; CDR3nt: TGTGCCAGCAAGGGGAGGGATGGCACAGATACGCAGTATTTT; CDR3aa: CASKGRDGTDTQYF
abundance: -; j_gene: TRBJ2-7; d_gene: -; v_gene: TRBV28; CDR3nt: TGTGCCAGCGGTGTCTACGAGCAGTACTTC; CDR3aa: CASGVYEQYF
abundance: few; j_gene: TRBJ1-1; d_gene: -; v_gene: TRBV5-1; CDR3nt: TGCGCCAGCAGCTTGGCCGGGTTTAGGGCTGAAGCTTTCTTT; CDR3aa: CASSLAGFRAEAFF
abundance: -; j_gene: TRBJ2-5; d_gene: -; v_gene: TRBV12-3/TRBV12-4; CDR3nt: TGTGCCAGCAGTCCGGGACCGCTGCAAGAGACCCAGTACTTC; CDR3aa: CASSPGPLQETQYF
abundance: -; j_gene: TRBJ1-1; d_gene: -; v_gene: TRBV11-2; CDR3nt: TGTGCCAGCAGCGTCACAGACATGAACACTGAAGCTTTCTTT; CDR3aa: CASSVTDMNTEAFF
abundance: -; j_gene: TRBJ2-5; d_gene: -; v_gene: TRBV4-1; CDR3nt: TGCGCCAGCAGCCCCGAGGGGGTTGGGCGAGAGACCCAGTACTTC; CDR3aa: CASSPEGVGRETQYF
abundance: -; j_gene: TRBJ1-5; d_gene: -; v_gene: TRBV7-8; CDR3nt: TGTGCCAGCAGCTTAGCAGGGATGAGTCAGCCCCAGCATTTT; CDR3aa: CASSLAGMSQPQHF
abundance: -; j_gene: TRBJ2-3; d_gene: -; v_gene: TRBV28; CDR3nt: TGTGCCAGCAGCCTCGCAGGTAGCGGCCCTTTAAATACGCAGTATTTT; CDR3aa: CASSLAGSGPLNTQYF
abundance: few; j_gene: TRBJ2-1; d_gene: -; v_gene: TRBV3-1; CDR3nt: TGTGCCAGCAGCCAAGATTGGGCTAGCAAGGCTGAGCAGTTCTTC; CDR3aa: CASSQDWASKAEQFF
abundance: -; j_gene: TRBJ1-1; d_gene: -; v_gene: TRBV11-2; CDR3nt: TGTGCCAGCAGCTTACCCGAGGCCACGGAAGCTTTCTTT; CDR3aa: CASSLPEATEAFF
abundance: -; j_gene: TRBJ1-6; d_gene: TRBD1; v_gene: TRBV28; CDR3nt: TGTGCCAGCAGACTGGCGGGACAGACAAATTCACCCCTCCACTTT; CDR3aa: CASRLAGQTNSPLHF
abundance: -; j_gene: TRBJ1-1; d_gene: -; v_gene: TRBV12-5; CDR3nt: TGTGCTAGTGGTTTGGAGGAGACTTTGAACACTGAAGCTTTCTTT; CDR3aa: CASGLEETLNTEAFF
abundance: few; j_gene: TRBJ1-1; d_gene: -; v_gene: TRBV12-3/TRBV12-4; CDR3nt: TGTGCCAGCAGTTTAGGAGGCACAGGGTCGAACACTGAAGCTTTCTTT; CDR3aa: CASSLGGTGSNTEAFF